This T cell receptor beta chain came from a study of post-analysis software for immune sequencing data. Study-level information: Relapsing-remitting, secondary progressive and progressive-relapsing courses of multiple sclerosis were included.

Overall study results and limits: Under F measure analysis, samples from one preparation batch co-clustered strongly. Normalized Chao1 diversity in multiple sclerosis patients fell significantly below that of controls. Among five TRBV segments more frequent in patients than controls were TRBV5-6, TRBV5-1 and TRBV20-1.

The germline V gene encodes CDR1 MNHEY and CDR2 SVGEGT. The junction had 6 bases not matched to a gene; V was cut back by 5 bases and J by 2 bases. The CDR3 consists of 16 residues. This clonotype has more than one count but fewer than ten. Its matching antigen is unknown. Unique molecular identifiers were present in the TCR beta cDNA libraries. There were about 0.85 to 11 million T cells, and some 500,000 cDNA molecules came from them. Using its own MiXCR run on the PCR reads, TCRdb lists one record per CDR3 protein. The sample consists of about 770,000 distinct CDR3 sequences, 46% of them appearing once.

This chain links TRBV6-2 or TRBV6-3 with TRBJ2-1; TRBD2 matches 10 bases. The TCR sequence derives from a girl between 5 and 17 years old with multiple sclerosis. Sequenced: blood. CDR3 in amino acids: CASSPQREGAYNEQFF. The CDR3 DNA follows: TGTGCCAGCAGTCCCCAGCGGGAGGGCGCCTACAATGAGCAGTTCTTC.